The rows below give T cell receptor beta chains drawn from one sample of a study of CD8+CD57+ T cells in acquired aplastic anemia. TCRdb recomputed calls from the reads with MiXCR, one row per CDR3 protein. The profile shows around 170,000 distinct CDR3 sequences, about 60% of them singletons. Input material: sorted CD4+, CD8+, or CD8+CD57+ T cells (not recorded which) from PBMCs. The receptors derive from a human donor in good health. CDR3s include the opening cysteine and the closing phenylalanine or tryptophan. Fields, in order: J gene, V gene, D gene, clone size, CDR3 DNA, CDR3 protein. D genes are given only for firm matches. Clone size is stated in some rows and not others, as once, few, many or a class when expanded.

j_gene: TRBJ2-7
v_gene: TRBV27
d_gene: .
abundance: .
CDR3nt: TGTGCCACCCGGGGGAGTATAGAATCCTACGAGCAGTACTTC
CDR3aa: CATRGSIESYEQYF

j_gene: TRBJ2-5
v_gene: TRBV20-1
d_gene: .
abundance: .
CDR3nt: TGCAGTGCTAGAGATGCACTGAGGGGTGAGACCCAGTACTTC
CDR3aa: CSARDALRGETQYF

j_gene: TRBJ1-1
v_gene: TRBV12-3/TRBV12-4
d_gene: .
abundance: .
CDR3nt: TGTGCCAGCAGCCGGACAGTCACTGAAGCTTTCTTT
CDR3aa: CASSRTVTEAFF

j_gene: TRBJ2-1
v_gene: TRBV9
d_gene: .
abundance: .
CDR3nt: TGTGCCAGCAGCGCGGGCGGGTTTGAGCAGTTCTTC
CDR3aa: CASSAGGFEQFF

j_gene: TRBJ2-3
v_gene: TRBV7-2
d_gene: TRBD2
abundance: once
CDR3nt: TGTGCCAGCAGCCCAATGGGGAGGGCGGTGTATTTT
CDR3aa: CASSPMGRAVYF

j_gene: TRBJ2-3
v_gene: TRBV19
d_gene: .
abundance: .
CDR3nt: TGTGCCAGTAACTCACCGCTGGGGAACACAGATACGCAGTATTTT
CDR3aa: CASNSPLGNTDTQYF

j_gene: TRBJ2-7
v_gene: TRBV20-1
d_gene: .
abundance: .
CDR3nt: TGCAGTGCTAGAGGTCGGACAGCGGGGCCGGTCCCCTACGAGCAGTACTTC
CDR3aa: CSARGRTAGPVPYEQYF

j_gene: TRBJ1-1
v_gene: TRBV24-1
d_gene: .
abundance: .
CDR3nt: TGTGCCACCAGTGATACAGGGTTCACTGAAGCTTTCTTT
CDR3aa: CATSDTGFTEAFF

j_gene: TRBJ2-7
v_gene: TRBV20-1
d_gene: TRBD2
abundance: .
CDR3nt: TGCAGTGCTATTAGCCTAGCGGGAGGCGACGAGCAGTACTTC
CDR3aa: CSAISLAGGDEQYF

j_gene: TRBJ2-7
v_gene: TRBV10-3
d_gene: .
abundance: .
CDR3nt: TGTGCCAGCAGTCCCGGACTTTCACGGACAAACTACGAGCAGTACTTC
CDR3aa: CASSPGLSRTNYEQYF

j_gene: TRBJ2-1
v_gene: TRBV19
d_gene: TRBD2
abundance: once
CDR3nt: TGTGCCAGTGGAACACTAGCGGGGGGAGGAGTTGAGCAGTTCTTC
CDR3aa: CASGTLAGGGVEQFF